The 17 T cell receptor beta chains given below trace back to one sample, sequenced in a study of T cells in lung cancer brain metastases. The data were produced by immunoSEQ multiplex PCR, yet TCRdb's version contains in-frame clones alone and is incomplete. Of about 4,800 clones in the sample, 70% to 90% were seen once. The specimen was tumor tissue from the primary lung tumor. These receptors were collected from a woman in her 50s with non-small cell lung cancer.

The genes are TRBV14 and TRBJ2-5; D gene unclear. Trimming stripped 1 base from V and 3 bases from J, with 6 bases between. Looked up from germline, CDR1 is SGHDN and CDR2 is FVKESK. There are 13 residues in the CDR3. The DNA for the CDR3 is TGTGCCAGCAGCCAAGCCCCGAAAGAGACCCAGTACTTC. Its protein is CASSQAPKETQYF.

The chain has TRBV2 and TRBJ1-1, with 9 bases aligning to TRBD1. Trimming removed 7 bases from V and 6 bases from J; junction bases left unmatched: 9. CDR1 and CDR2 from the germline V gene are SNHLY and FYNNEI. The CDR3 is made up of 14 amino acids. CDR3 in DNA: TGTGCCAGCAACTCGGGACAGGGATTCTCTGAAGCTTTCTTT. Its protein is CASNSGQGFSEAFF. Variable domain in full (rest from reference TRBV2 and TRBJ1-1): EPEVTQTPSHQVTQMGQEVILRCVPISNHLYFYWYRQILGQKVEFLVSFYNNEISEKSEIFDDQFSVERPDGSNFTLKIRSTKLEDSAMYFCASNSGQGFSEAFFGQGTRLTVV.

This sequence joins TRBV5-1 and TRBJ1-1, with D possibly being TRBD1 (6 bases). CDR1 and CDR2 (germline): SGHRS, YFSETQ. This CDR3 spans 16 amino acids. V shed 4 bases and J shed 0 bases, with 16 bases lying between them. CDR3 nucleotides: TGCGCCAGCAGCCAGGGACACCGGGATGTGAACACTGAAGCTTTCTTT. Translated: CASSQGHRDVNTEAFF.

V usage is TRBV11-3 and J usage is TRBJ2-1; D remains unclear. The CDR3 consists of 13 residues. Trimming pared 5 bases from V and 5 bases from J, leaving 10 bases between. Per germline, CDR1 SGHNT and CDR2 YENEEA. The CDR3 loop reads CASSHGPHNEQFF. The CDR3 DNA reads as TGTGCCAGCAGCCACGGACCACACAATGAGCAGTTCTTC.

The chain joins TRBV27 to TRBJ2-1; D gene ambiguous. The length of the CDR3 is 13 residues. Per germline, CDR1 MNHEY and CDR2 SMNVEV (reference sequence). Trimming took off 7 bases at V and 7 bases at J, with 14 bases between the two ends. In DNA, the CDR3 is TGTGCCAGCATAGTCCCGGATTCGAATGAGCAGTTCTTC. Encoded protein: CASIVPDSNEQFF.

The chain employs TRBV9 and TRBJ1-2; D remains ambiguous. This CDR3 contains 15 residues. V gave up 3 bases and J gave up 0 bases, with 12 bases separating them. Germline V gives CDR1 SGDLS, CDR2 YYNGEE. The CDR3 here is CASSALDGPNYGYTF. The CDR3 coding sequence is TGTGCCAGCAGCGCTTTGGACGGCCCTAACTATGGCTACACCTTC.

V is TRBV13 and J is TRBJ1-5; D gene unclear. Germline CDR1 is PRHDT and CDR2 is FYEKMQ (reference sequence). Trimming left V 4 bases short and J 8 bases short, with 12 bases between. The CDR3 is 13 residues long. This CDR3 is CASSSRTAEPQHF. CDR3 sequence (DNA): TGTGCCAGCAGCTCCCGGACTGCTGAGCCCCAGCATTTT.

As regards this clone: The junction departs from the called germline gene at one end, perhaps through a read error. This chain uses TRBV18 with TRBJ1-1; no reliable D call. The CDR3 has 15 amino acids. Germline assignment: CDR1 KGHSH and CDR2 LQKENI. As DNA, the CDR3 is TGTACCAGCTCACCCGCCGGAGTCCAAAACACTGAAGCTTTCTTT. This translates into CTSSPAGVQNTEAFF. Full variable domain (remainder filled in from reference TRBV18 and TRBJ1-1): NAGVMQNPRHLVRRRGQEARLRCSPMKGHSHVYWYRQLPEEGLKFMVYLQKENIIDESGMPKERFSAEFPKEGPSILRIQQVVRGDSAAYFCTSSPAGVQNTEAFFGQGTRLTVV.

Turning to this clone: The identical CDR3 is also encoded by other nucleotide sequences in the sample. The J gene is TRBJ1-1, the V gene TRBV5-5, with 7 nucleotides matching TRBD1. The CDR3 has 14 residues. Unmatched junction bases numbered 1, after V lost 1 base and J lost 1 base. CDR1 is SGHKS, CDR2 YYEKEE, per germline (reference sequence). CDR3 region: CASSLRTGNTEAFF. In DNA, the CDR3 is TGTGCCAGCAGCTTGAGGACAGGGAACACTGAAGCTTTCTTT.

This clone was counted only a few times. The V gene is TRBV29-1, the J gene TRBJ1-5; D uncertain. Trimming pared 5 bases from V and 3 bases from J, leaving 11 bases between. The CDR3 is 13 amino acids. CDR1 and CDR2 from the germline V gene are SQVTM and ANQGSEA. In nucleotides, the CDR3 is TGCAGCGTTAGAGACAACTACAATCAGCCCCAGCATTTT. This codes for CSVRDNYNQPQHF.

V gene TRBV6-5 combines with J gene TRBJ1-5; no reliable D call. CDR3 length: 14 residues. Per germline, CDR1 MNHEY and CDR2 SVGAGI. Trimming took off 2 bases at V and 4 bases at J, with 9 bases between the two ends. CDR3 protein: CASSYAPGNQPQHF. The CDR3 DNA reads TGTGCCAGCAGTTACGCCCCGGGTAATCAGCCCCAGCATTTT.

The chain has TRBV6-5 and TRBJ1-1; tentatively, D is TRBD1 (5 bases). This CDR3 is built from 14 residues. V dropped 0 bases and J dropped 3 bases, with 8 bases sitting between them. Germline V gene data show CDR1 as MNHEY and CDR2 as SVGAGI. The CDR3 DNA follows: TGTGCCAGCAGTTACTCCTTGGGGGACACTGAAGCTTTCTTT. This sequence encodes CASSYSLGDTEAFF.

CDR3 residues: CASSLMWGNYGYTF. Here the CDR3 DNA reads TGTGCCAGCAGCTTAATGTGGGGGAACTATGGCTACACCTTC. The chain uses TRBV11-3 and TRBJ1-2; D possibly corresponds to TRBD1 (5 bases). CDR1 SGHNT and CDR2 YENEEA come from the germline V gene. Between the trimmed V and J ends, which lost 2 bases and 2 bases, there was a span of 9 bases. The CDR3 contains 14 residues.

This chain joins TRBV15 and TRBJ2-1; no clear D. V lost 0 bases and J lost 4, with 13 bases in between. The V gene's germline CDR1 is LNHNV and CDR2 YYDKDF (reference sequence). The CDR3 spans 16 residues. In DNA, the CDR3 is TGTGCCACCAGCAGAGAAAAGCTGGAAATATACAATGAGCAGTTCTTC. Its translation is CATSREKLEIYNEQFF.

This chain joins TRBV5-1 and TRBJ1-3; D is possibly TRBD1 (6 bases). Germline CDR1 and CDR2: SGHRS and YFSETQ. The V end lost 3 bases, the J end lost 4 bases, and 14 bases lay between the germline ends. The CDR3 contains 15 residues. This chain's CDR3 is CASSSQGMGGNTIYF. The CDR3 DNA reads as TGCGCCAGCAGCTCACAGGGAATGGGAGGAAACACCATATATTTT.

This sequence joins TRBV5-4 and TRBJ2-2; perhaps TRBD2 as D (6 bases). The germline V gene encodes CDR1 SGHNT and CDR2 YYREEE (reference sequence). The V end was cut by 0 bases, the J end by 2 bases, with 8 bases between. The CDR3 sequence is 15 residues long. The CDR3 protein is CASSLDGSNTGELFF. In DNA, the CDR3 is TGTGCCAGCAGCTTGGACGGGAGCAACACCGGGGAGCTGTTTTTT.

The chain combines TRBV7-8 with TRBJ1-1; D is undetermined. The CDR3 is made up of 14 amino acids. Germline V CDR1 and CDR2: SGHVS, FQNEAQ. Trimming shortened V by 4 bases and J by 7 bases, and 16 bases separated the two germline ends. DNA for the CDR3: TGTGCCAGCAGCTCAAGTAAGGGCCATAATGAAGCTTTCTTT. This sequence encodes CASSSSKGHNEAFF.